The 5 T cell receptor beta chains below were found in one sample sequenced in a study of T cell repertoires in cytomegalovirus infection. TCRdb re-called the reads with MiXCR, one entry per CDR3 protein. Among just under 500,000 distinct CDR3 sequences listed, around a third were seen once. These receptors have no known antigen. The material sequenced was cultured PBMCs, taken from culture after CMV antigen stimulation. The origin of the receptors is a human donor in good health (CMV status not recorded). Some clones in this sample may be carry-over from other donors' samples.

This clonotype has only one observation. The rearrangement uses TRBV20-1 and TRBJ2-7; D may be TRBD2 (5 bases). Germline CDR1 and CDR2: DFQATT and SNEGSKA (reference sequence). The CDR3 has 13 amino acids. V dropped 2 bases and J dropped 2 bases, with 10 bases sitting between them. The DNA of the CDR3 is TGCAGTGCTAGACGGAGGACGGCCTACGAGCAGTACTTC. Its translation is CSARRRTAYEQYF.

The chain recombines TRBV5-1 with TRBJ2-1; the match to TRBD2 covers 16 bases. This CDR3 is built from 16 residues. Germline CDR1 reads SGHRS; CDR2 reads YFSETQ. The J segment lost 10 bases and the V segment lost 0 bases, leaving 4 bases of the junction unmatched. Here the CDR3 DNA reads TGCGCCAGCAGCTTGGGGCCGGGACTAGCGGGAGGGGAGCAGTTCTTC. Its translation: CASSLGPGLAGGEQFF.

This chain connects TRBV20-1 to TRBJ2-1; 14 bases line up with TRBD2. After removal of 0 bases from V and 7 bases from J, the junction contained 2 bases not matched to a gene. CDR1 and CDR2 (germline): DFQATT, SNEGSKA (reference sequence). The length of the CDR3 is 15 residues. For the CDR3, the DNA is TGCAGTGCTAGAGATGGGACTAGCGGGAGAAATGAGCAGTTCTTC. This translates into CSARDGTSGRNEQFF.

At least ten counts were recorded for this clonotype. The V gene is TRBV7-8, the J gene TRBJ2-3; D is perhaps TRBD2 (5 bases). The CDR3 is 14 residues long. Germline lookup yields CDR1 SGHVS and CDR2 FQNEAQ. V was pared by 0 bases and J by 4 bases, with 8 bases between. The CDR3 protein is CASSLAGASDTQYF. CDR3 coding DNA: TGTGCCAGCAGCTTAGCGGGAGCGTCAGATACGCAGTATTTT.

The rearrangement links TRBV7-2 to TRBJ2-1, with TRBD2 matching 10 bases. CDR1 and CDR2 from the germline V gene are SGHTA and FQGNSA. Unmatched junction bases numbered 8, after V lost 5 bases and J lost 10 bases. The CDR3 extends over 14 amino acids. For the CDR3, the DNA is TGTGCCAGCAGCCCTCGACTAGCGGGCCGCGAGCAGTTCTTC. Amino acids: CASSPRLAGREQFF. The full variable domain, rest sourced from reference TRBV7-2 and TRBJ2-1, is GAGVSQSPSNKVTEKGKDVELRCDPISGHTALYWYRQSLGQGLEFLIYFQGNSAPDKSGLPSDRFSAERTGGSVSTLTIQRTQQEDSAVYLCASSPRLAGREQFFGPGTRLTVL.